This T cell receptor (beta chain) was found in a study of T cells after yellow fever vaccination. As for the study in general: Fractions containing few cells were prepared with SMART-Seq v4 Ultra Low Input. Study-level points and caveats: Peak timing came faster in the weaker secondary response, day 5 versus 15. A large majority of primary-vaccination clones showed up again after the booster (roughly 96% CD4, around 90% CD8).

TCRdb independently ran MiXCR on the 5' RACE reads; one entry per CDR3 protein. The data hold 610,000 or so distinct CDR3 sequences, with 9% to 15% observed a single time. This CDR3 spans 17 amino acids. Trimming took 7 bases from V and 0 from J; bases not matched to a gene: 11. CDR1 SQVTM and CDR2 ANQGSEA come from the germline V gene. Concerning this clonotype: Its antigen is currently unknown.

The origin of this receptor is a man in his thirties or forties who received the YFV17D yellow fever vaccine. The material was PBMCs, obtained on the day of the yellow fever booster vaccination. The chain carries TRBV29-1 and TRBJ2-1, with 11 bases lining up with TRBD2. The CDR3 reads CSGIGTSGVVSYNEQFF. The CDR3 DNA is TGCAGCGGAATTGGGACTAGCGGAGTGGTCTCCTACAATGAGCAGTTCTTC.